Presented here are 19 T cell receptor beta chains from one specimen sequenced in a study of blood T cell repertoires in COVID-19. The protocol was immunoSEQ multiplex PCR, while the TCRdb copy is restricted to in-frame clones and leaves out a portion. The sample has some 72,000 clones, around 86% seen once. Input material: peripheral blood. These receptors were taken from a man over 45 with active or convalescent COVID-19.

This clone was seen a single time. This sequence joins TRBV5-6 and TRBJ2-3; D gene uncertain. V was cut by 0 bases and J by 4 bases, with 12 bases left in between. Looked up from germline, CDR1 is SGHDT and CDR2 is YYEEEE. The CDR3 length is 15 residues. The CDR3 sequence is CASSLGQITADTQYF. CDR3 bases: TGTGCCAGCAGCTTGGGACAAATTACAGCAGATACGCAGTATTTT.

The chain uses TRBV5-1 and TRBJ2-2, with TRBD2 matching 15 bases. The CDR3 totals 17 residues. The V gene's germline CDR1 is SGHRS and CDR2 YFSETQ. Trimming cost V 3 bases and J 4 bases; bases outside gene matches: 4. The DNA of the CDR3 is TGCGCCAGCAGCTACGGGACTAGCGGGGGGTGCACCGGGGAGCTGTTTTTT. Residues: CASSYGTSGGCTGELFF.

The rearrangement links TRBV6-2 or TRBV6-3 to TRBJ1-6, with TRBD1 matching 8 bases. J lost 10 bases, V lost 5 bases, and 7 bases had no gene match. The CDR3 is made up of 14 amino acids. Per germline, CDR1 MNHEY and CDR2 SVGEGT. This CDR3 reads CASSNSGGKSPLHF. In DNA, the CDR3 is TGTGCCAGCAGTAATTCAGGGGGCAAATCACCCCTCCACTTT.

The sample holds one count of this clone. The chain joins TRBV6-5 to TRBJ2-3, with D unresolved. The V gene lost 6 bases and the J gene lost 2 bases, with 12 bases spanning the gap. There are 14 residues in the CDR3. Germline CDR1 MNHEY, CDR2 SVGAGI. The DNA for the CDR3 is TGTGCCAGCAGGATACTACCGGACACAGATACGCAGTATTTT. It is translated as CASRILPDTDTQYF.

This chain uses TRBV19 with TRBJ1-5, with 7 bases aligning to TRBD1. This CDR3 has 14 amino acids. Germline assignment: CDR1 LNHDA and CDR2 SQIVND (reference sequence). J was trimmed by 5 bases and V by 3 bases; bases with no gene match: 4. DNA for the CDR3: TGTGCCAGTAGTATGCAGGGGGGATATCAGCCCCAGCATTTT. This encodes CASSMQGGYQPQHF. Filled out from reference TRBV19 and TRBJ1-5, the complete variable domain reads DGGITQSPKYLFRKEGQNVTLSCEQNLNHDAMYWYRQDPGQGLRLIYYSQIVNDFQKGDIAEGYSVSREKKESFPLTVTSAQKNPTAFYLCASSMQGGYQPQHFGDGTRLSIL.

The chain uses TRBV19 and TRBJ1-5; unclear D gene. The CDR3 runs 14 residues. The germline V and J ends were trimmed by 5 bases and 3 bases, with 11 bases remaining between them. Germline CDR1 reads LNHDA; CDR2 reads SQIVND (reference sequence). The CDR3 loop is CASSGRLDNQPQHF. In DNA, the CDR3 is TGTGCCAGTAGTGGAAGACTGGACAATCAGCCCCAGCATTTT.

This clone was seen just once. The V and J genes are TRBV5-6 and TRBJ2-7, with D tentatively TRBD2 (7 bases). This CDR3 region has 14 residues. Per the germline V gene, CDR1 is SGHDT and CDR2 is YYEEEE. V gave up 6 bases and J gave up 1 base, with 14 bases separating them. The CDR3 is CASTRRGGSYEQYV. In DNA, the CDR3 is TGTGCCAGCACCCGGAGGGGGGGGTCCTACGAGCAGTACGTC.

The sample holds a few counts of this clone. The chain carries TRBV9 and TRBJ2-5, with 8 bases matching TRBD2. The CDR3 is 15 amino acids. CDR1 and CDR2 (germline): SGDLS, YYNGEE. Trimming at V came to 4 bases and at J to 5 bases, leaving 10 bases not matched to a gene. In DNA form, the CDR3 reads TGTGCCAGCAGCCCCCGGGGGGGAGAGGGTGAGACCCAGTACTTC. Translating it yields CASSPRGGEGETQYF. The complete variable domain, with remaining parts taken from reference TRBV9 and TRBJ2-5, reads DSGVTQTPKHLITATGQRVTLRCSPRSGDLSVYWYQQSLDQGLQFLIQYYNGEERAKGNILERFSAQQFPDLHSELNLSSLELGDSALYFCASSPRGGEGETQYFGPGTRLLVL.

This sequence joins TRBV5-1 and TRBJ1-2; 9 bases agree with TRBD1. Germline lookup yields CDR1 SGHRS and CDR2 YFSETQ. CDR3 length: 15 residues. Trimming removed 4 bases from V and 7 bases from J; junction bases left unmatched: 11. CDR3 sequence (DNA): TGCGCCAGCAGCCAAGGGACAGGGAATTTTGGTGGCTACACCTTC. Its translation is CASSQGTGNFGGYTF.

The chain carries TRBV6-1 and TRBJ2-5; 7 nucleotides line up with TRBD2. Germline CDR1 reads MNHNS; CDR2 reads SASEGT. V shed 4 bases, J shed 5 bases, and the junction held 13 bases outside the gene matches. The CDR3 is made up of 16 amino acids. This CDR3 is CASSGDLGGIIETQYF. The CDR3 nucleotides read TGTGCCAGCAGTGGGGACCTGGGGGGGATAATCGAGACCCAGTACTTC.

V gene TRBV14 combines with J gene TRBJ1-6; possible D gene TRBD1, 5 bases. This CDR3 comprises 14 residues. Germline V gene lookup returns CDR1 SGHDN and CDR2 FVKESK. Between the trimmed V and J ends, which lost 2 bases and 10 bases, there was a span of 12 bases. CDR3 nucleotide sequence: TGTGCCAGCAGCCAATTGTTAGGGGTATCACCCCTCCACTTT. Encoded protein: CASSQLLGVSPLHF.

This chain links TRBV7-8 with TRBJ2-1; D call uncertain. The V end lost 0 bases, the J end lost 8 bases, and 5 bases lay between the germline ends. The germline V gene has CDR1 SGHVS and CDR2 FQNEAQ. The CDR3 runs to 12 residues. The CDR3 coding sequence is TGTGCCAGCAGCTTAGCTAGATATGAGCAGTTCTTC. Its translation: CASSLARYEQFF.

V is TRBV9 and J is TRBJ2-5; possibly TRBD1 for D (6 bases). The germline V gene has CDR1 SGDLS and CDR2 YYNGEE. This CDR3 has 13 residues. Trimming shortened V by 4 bases and J by 5 bases, and 12 bases separated the two germline ends. The CDR3: CASSPTGMETQYF. CDR3 DNA sequence: TGTGCCAGCAGCCCCACAGGGATGGAGACCCAGTACTTC.

The chain carries TRBV6-5 and TRBJ1-1, with 7 nucleotides matching TRBD1. V gave up 7 bases and J gave up 4 bases; unmatched junction bases: 9. The CDR3 sequence is 14 residues long. The V gene's germline CDR1 is MNHEY and CDR2 SVGAGI. The CDR3 protein is CASTLRQGTTEAFF. DNA of the CDR3: TGTGCCAGCACCCTGCGACAGGGCACCACTGAAGCTTTCTTT.

The chain combines TRBV24-1 with TRBJ1-1, with D possibly TRBD1 on 5 matching bases. CDR3 length equals 12 residues. Germline-derived CDR1 and CDR2 are KGHDR and SFDVKD. Trimming stripped 3 bases from V and 11 bases from J, with 12 bases between. CDR3 coding DNA: TGTGCCACCAGTGATACCGGGACTGCGGCTTTCTTT. It is translated as CATSDTGTAAFF.

This clone was seen more than once but under ten times. The J gene is TRBJ2-7, the V gene TRBV28; a weak D match, TRBD1 (6 bases). Germline V CDR1 and CDR2: MDHEN, SYDVKM. V lost 5 bases and J lost 2, with 16 bases in between. This CDR3 is built from 15 residues. The CDR3 nucleotides read TGTGCCAGCAGTAGGCCGACCGACAGGACCTACGAGCAGTACTTC. Encoded protein: CASSRPTDRTYEQYF.

The chain is built from TRBV5-1 and TRBJ2-7, with unresolved D. The CDR3 contains 12 residues. The germline V gene has CDR1 SGHRS and CDR2 YFSETQ. V gave up 2 bases and J gave up 4 bases, with 7 bases separating them. For the CDR3, the DNA is TGCGCCAGCAGCTTTTCCGGTTACGAGCAGTACTTC. As protein: CASSFSGYEQYF.

J is TRBJ2-3 and V is TRBV5-1, with 14 bases fitting TRBD2. Germline V gene lookup returns CDR1 SGHRS and CDR2 YFSETQ. V lost 4 bases to trimming and J lost 1 base; unmatched junction nucleotides: 2. The CDR3 is 16 amino acids. This chain's CDR3 is CASSMTSGGGTDTQYF. The CDR3 DNA reads TGCGCCAGCAGCATGACTAGCGGGGGGGGCACAGATACGCAGTATTTT. The full variable domain, completed using reference TRBV5-1 and TRBJ2-3, is KAGVTQTPRYLIKTRGQQVTLSCSPISGHRSVSWYQQTPGQGLQFLFEYFSETQRNKGNFPGRFSGRQFSNSRSEMNVSTLELGDSALYLCASSMTSGGGTDTQYFGPGTRLTVL.

This clone was seen once. The chain employs TRBV18 and TRBJ2-3, with 8 bases aligning to TRBD2. With 8 bases clipped from V and 1 base from J, the junction kept 8 bases outside the gene matches. CDR3 size: 15 residues. CDR1 and CDR2 (germline): KGHSH, LQKENI. For the CDR3, the DNA is TGTGCCAGCACCGGGACTAGGGTCCGCACAGATACGCAGTATTTT. Translated, it gives CASTGTRVRTDTQYF.